This T cell receptor beta chain came from a study of T cell responses to AZD1222 COVID-19 vaccine. The wider study: Researchers grouped second doses given at about 4 or about 12 weeks into one pool.

Details on this clone: Its antigen is unknown.

Germline loops: CDR1 SNHLY, CDR2 FYNNEI. This CDR3 has 14 amino acids. Trimming took 7 bases from V and 6 from J; bases not matched to a gene: 8. General study results and limits: Donors skewed white British and female; clonal diversity was possibly underestimated. Repertoire samples came only from after the peak T cell response. Vaccine-associated CD4 TCRs ranged over spike, dominating at 160-218 and 743-854.

The method was immunoSEQ multiplex PCR; TCRdb's version includes in-frame clones alone and lacks a portion of them. Of under 150,000 clones listed, about nine tenths are singletons. The input for sequencing was peripheral blood, taken on day 0 of AZD1222 vaccination. This TCR came from an adult in good health. V is TRBV2 and J is TRBJ2-7; 11 bases line up with TRBD1. This chain's CDR3 is CASISDRGLREQYF. DNA of the CDR3: TGTGCCAGCATTTCGGACAGGGGGCTCCGCGAGCAGTACTTC.